The 29 T cell receptor beta chains below all came from one sample that was sequenced in a study of T cell repertoires in ileal Crohn's disease. Produced via immunoSEQ multiplex PCR; TCRdb's table is partial and in-frame only. The data contain 4,800 or so clones, 80% to 85% of them singletons. Sequenced sample: ileal tissue. Receptors were obtained from an adult with Crohn's disease.

The rearrangement links TRBV28 to TRBJ2-3, with TRBD2 identical over 9 bases. V trimming: 7 bases; J trimming: 1 base; junction bases outside the gene matches: 9. This CDR3 contains 16 residues. CDR1 MDHEN and CDR2 SYDVKM come from the germline V gene. The CDR3 spells CASTPGERGGTDTQYF. The CDR3 DNA reads as TGTGCCAGCACCCCTGGGGAGCGGGGGGGCACAGATACGCAGTATTTT.

The chain employs TRBV14 and TRBJ2-7; 7 bases are a match to TRBD2. Looked up from germline, CDR1 is SGHDN and CDR2 is FVKESK. This CDR3 has 15 amino acids. V lost 4 bases to trimming and J lost 3 bases; unmatched junction nucleotides: 9. CDR3 sequence reads: CASSRGGGGFYEQYF. The CDR3 DNA sequence: TGTGCCAGCAGCCGGGGGGGAGGCGGGTTCTACGAGCAGTACTTC.

This clone has a handful of counts. The chain joins TRBV5-6 to TRBJ1-1; maybe TRBD1 (5 bases). The V end was cut by 6 bases, the J end by 3 bases, with 12 bases between. The CDR3 has 13 residues. Germline V gene sequence: CDR1 SGHDT, CDR2 YYEEEE. The CDR3 DNA is TGTGCCAGCACCGTCGACAGCGACACTGAAGCTTTCTTT. As protein: CASTVDSDTEAFF.

By share of the sample, this clone is medium-sized. In DNA form, the CDR3 reads TGTGCCAGCAGTCCTCAGACAGGCAGCAATCAGCCCCAGCATTTT. Translating it yields CASSPQTGSNQPQHF. V is TRBV27 and J is TRBJ1-5; D possibly corresponds to TRBD1 (6 bases). CDR1 and CDR2 from the germline V gene are MNHEY and SMNVEV (reference sequence). V lost 5 bases, J lost 1 base, and 12 bases lay in between. The length of the CDR3 is 15 residues.

This clone was observed a single time. The gene calls are TRBV29-1 and TRBJ1-6; a possible D gene is TRBD1 (6 bases). This CDR3 comprises 14 residues. V lost 5 bases, J lost 8 bases, and 16 bases lay in between. The germline CDR1 and CDR2 sequences are SQVTM and ANQGSEA. The CDR3 protein is CSVSIGGVDSPLHF. The CDR3 DNA sequence: TGCAGCGTTTCTATTGGGGGCGTCGATTCACCCCTCCACTTT.

This chain uses TRBV11-2 with TRBJ1-2, with a weak D call TRBD1 (5 bases). The CDR3 extends over 13 amino acids. The ends were cut back, 1 base at V and 8 bases at J, with 11 bases in the middle. Germline CDR1 SGHAT, CDR2 FQNNGV. The CDR3 sequence is CASSLVAGQGYTF. DNA of the CDR3: TGTGCCAGCAGCTTAGTCGCAGGGCAAGGCTACACCTTC. The full variable domain, its missing parts supplied by reference TRBV11-2 and TRBJ1-2, is EAGVAQSPRYKIIEKRQSVAFWCNPISGHATLYWYQQILGQGPKLLIQFQNNGVVDDSQLPKDRFSAERLKGVDSTLKIQPAKLEDSAVYLCASSLVAGQGYTFGSGTRLTVV.

The rearrangement links TRBV10-3 to TRBJ2-4, with TRBD1 identical over 10 bases. This CDR3 has 13 residues. V was clipped by 5 bases and J by 9 bases; unmatched bases: 4. Germline V CDR1 and CDR2: ENHRY, SYGVKD. This CDR3 reads CAISRDRGGIQYF. The CDR3 DNA follows: TGTGCCATCAGTAGGGACAGGGGAGGCATTCAGTACTTC.

V usage is TRBV18 and J usage is TRBJ2-7; possible D gene TRBD2, 7 bases. CDR1 is KGHSH and CDR2 is LQKENI in the germline V gene. CDR3 length: 15 amino acids. V was trimmed by 6 bases and J by 4 bases, leaving 19 bases between them. In DNA form, the CDR3 reads TGTGCCAGCTCGATACTTGGAGGGGGGGCATACGAGCAGTACTTC. Protein product: CASSILGGGAYEQYF.

The chain carries TRBV7-6 and TRBJ1-1; 8 nucleotides line up with TRBD1. This CDR3 comprises 15 residues. V dropped 3 bases and J dropped 5; count of bases not matched to a gene: 8. The germline V gene encodes CDR1 SGHVS and CDR2 FNYEAQ. In DNA, the CDR3 is TGTGCCAGCAGCTTGACCCAGGGGGCGCAGACTGAAGCTTTCTTT. This translates into CASSLTQGAQTEAFF.

CDR3 in amino acids: CSVEYPGLASNEQFF. In DNA, the CDR3 is TGCAGCGTTGAATACCCGGGACTAGCCTCAAATGAGCAGTTCTTC. The chain has TRBV29-1 and TRBJ2-1, with TRBD2 matching 9 bases. CDR1 is SQVTM and CDR2 is ANQGSEA in the germline V gene. The CDR3 loop spans 15 amino acids. V lost 2 bases, J lost 7 bases, and 9 bases stayed unmatched.

V is TRBV28 and J is TRBJ1-2, with D possibly matching TRBD1 (6 bases). The CDR3 runs 12 residues. Germline V gene data show CDR1 as MDHEN and CDR2 as SYDVKM. With 3 bases removed from V and 5 bases from J, the gap between germline ends came to 7 bases. The CDR3 DNA reads TGTGCCAGCAGTTTCACAGGGTATGGCTACACCTTC. The encoded protein is CASSFTGYGYTF.

The chain uses TRBV7-8 and TRBJ2-6; possibly TRBD2 for D (6 bases). V was cut by 2 bases and J by 2 bases, with 7 bases left in between. The germline V gene has CDR1 SGHVS and CDR2 FQNEAQ. The CDR3 has 15 amino acids. As DNA, the CDR3 is TGTGCCAGCAGCTTAAGGGAGGCTGGGGCCAACGTCCTGACTTTC. It encodes CASSLREAGANVLTF.

The chain is built from TRBV6-5 and TRBJ1-5; D perhaps matches TRBD1 (6 bases). Germline V lookup: CDR1 MNHEY, CDR2 SVGAGI. This CDR3 region has 15 residues. The V gene lost 5 bases and the J gene lost 2 bases, with 13 bases spanning the gap. The CDR3 protein is CASSPPGARNQPQHF. CDR3 DNA: TGTGCCAGCAGTCCCCCAGGGGCTCGCAATCAGCCCCAGCATTTT.

As for this clone: At the DNA level, this CDR3 is encoded by other sequences in the same sample as well. The chain couples TRBV11-2 to TRBJ2-7; D gene ambiguous. V was shortened by 2 bases and J by 4 bases, with 3 bases between the two germline ends. The CDR3 is made up of 11 amino acids. The V gene's germline CDR1 is SGHAT and CDR2 FQNNGV. The CDR3 DNA sequence: TGTGCCAGCAGCTTAACTTACGAGCAGTACTTC. This translates into CASSLTYEQYF.

The chain uses TRBV6-1 and TRBJ2-7, with 11 bases identical to TRBD1. Germline V lookup: CDR1 MNHNS, CDR2 SASEGT. With V trimmed by 2 bases and J by 6 bases, 6 bases remained unmatched. The CDR3 extends over 15 amino acids. The CDR3 spells CASSESRTGGGEQYF. The CDR3 DNA reads as TGTGCCAGCAGTGAATCGCGGACAGGGGGCGGCGAGCAGTACTTC.

The chain recombines TRBV4-1 with TRBJ1-5, with TRBD1 matching over 7 bases. Per the germline V gene, CDR1 is MGHRA and CDR2 is YSYEKL. The CDR3 extends over 16 amino acids. V gave up 1 base and J gave up 6 bases; unmatched junction bases: 9. DNA of the CDR3: TGCGCCAGCAGCCAAGCCGACAGGGTTGGTAGTCAGCCCCAGCATTTT. This gives the protein CASSQADRVGSQPQHF.

The chain combines TRBV5-4 with TRBJ2-3; D might be TRBD2 (5 bases). This CDR3 spans 15 amino acids. CDR1 and CDR2 from the germline V gene are SGHNT and YYREEE (reference sequence). Between the trimmed V and J ends, which lost 2 bases and 0 bases, there was a span of 10 bases. CDR3 DNA sequence: TGTGCCAGCAGCTTTGGACTGGGGAGCACAGATACGCAGTATTTT. It is translated as CASSFGLGSTDTQYF. Supplemented by reference TRBV5-4 and TRBJ2-3, the full variable domain reads ETGVTQSPTHLIKTRGQQVTLRCSSQSGHNTVSWYQQALGQGPQFIFQYYREEENGRGNFPPRFSGLQFPNYSSELNVNALELDDSALYLCASSFGLGSTDTQYFGPGTRLTVL.

This rearrangement joins TRBV19 to TRBJ1-4; 10 positions match TRBD1. The trim removed 6 bases at V and 8 bases at J, leaving 9 bases unmatched. The CDR3 is made up of 15 amino acids. In germline, CDR1 is LNHDA, CDR2 SQIVND (reference sequence). The CDR3 DNA reads TGTGCCAGTAGGGATCGACAGGGGGCGGAGGAAAAACTGTTTTTT. This gives the protein CASRDRQGAEEKLFF.

The chain links TRBV29-1 to TRBJ1-1; TRBD1 might be the D (6 bases). Germline V CDR1 and CDR2: SQVTM, ANQGSEA. The CDR3 totals 12 residues. Trimming pared 8 bases from V and 0 bases from J, leaving 10 bases between. In DNA, the CDR3 is TGCAGCCCTAGGGGGATGAACACTGAAGCTTTCTTT. Translation gives CSPRGMNTEAFF.

The chain joins TRBV7-9 to TRBJ1-6; TRBD1 matches at 8 bases. Looked up from germline, CDR1 is SEHNR and CDR2 is FQNEAQ (reference sequence). The CDR3 spans 15 residues. Unmatched junction bases numbered 5, after V lost 5 bases and J lost 5 bases. Here the CDR3 reads CASSVGQGDNSPLHF. The CDR3 DNA follows: TGTGCCAGCAGCGTAGGACAGGGAGATAATTCACCCCTCCACTTT.

The chain links TRBV2 to TRBJ1-1, with 7 positions matching TRBD1. The CDR3 totals 13 residues. Germline trimming cut 7 bases from V and 1 base from J; bases unmatched to any gene: 3. Germline V gene lookup returns CDR1 SNHLY and CDR2 FYNNEI. CDR3 loop: CASKRQGNTEAFF. The CDR3 DNA sequence: TGTGCCAGCAAGAGACAGGGGAACACTGAAGCTTTCTTT.

The chain is built from TRBV25-1 and TRBJ2-2; the D gene is possibly TRBD1 (5 bases). CDR3 length: 13 residues. Trimming shortened V by 6 bases and J by 3 bases, and 8 bases separated the two germline ends. Germline V gene sequence: CDR1 MGHDK, CDR2 SYGVNS. The CDR3 loop is CASRIGDTGELFF. The CDR3 DNA reads as TGTGCCAGCAGGATAGGGGACACCGGGGAGCTGTTTTTT.

This clone appeared a few times. The CDR3: CASSRDRSSGNTIYF. CDR3 DNA sequence: TGCGCCAGCAGCCGGGACAGAAGCTCTGGAAACACCATATATTTT. The chain is built from TRBV5-1 and TRBJ1-3; 7 bases match TRBD1. Trimming cost V 4 bases and J 0 bases; bases outside gene matches: 4. Germline V gives CDR1 SGHRS, CDR2 YFSETQ. The CDR3 sequence is 15 residues long.

This chain joins TRBV12-5 and TRBJ2-5; 9 bases agree with TRBD2. The CDR3 spans 15 residues. The germline CDR1 and CDR2 sequences are LGHNT and FRNRAP. V shed 5 bases and J 4 bases; nucleotides not matched to a gene: 8. CDR3 protein: CASGNTGTSLETQYF. The CDR3 region has the DNA TGTGCTAGTGGTAACACCGGGACTAGCTTAGAGACCCAGTACTTC.

The rearrangement joins TRBV11-3 to TRBJ1-1; D is perhaps TRBD1 (5 bases). Trimming removed 8 bases at V and 1 base at J, with 8 bases between. This CDR3 has 12 amino acids. Germline loops: CDR1 SGHNT, CDR2 YENEEA. The CDR3 loop reads CASSGKNTEAFF. CDR3 in DNA: TGTGCCAGCTCAGGGAAGAACACTGAAGCTTTCTTT. The whole variable domain, filled in from reference TRBV11-3 and TRBJ1-1, reads EAGVVQSPRYKIIEKKQPVAFWCNPISGHNTLYWYLQNLGQGPELLIRYENEEAVDDSQLPKDRFSAERLKGVDSTLKIQPAELGDSAVYLCASSGKNTEAFFGQGTRLTVV.

This clone has just a few counts. The CDR3, as DNA: TGTGCTAGTGGTTTCTCAGGGATCACAGAGACCCAGTACTTC. This gives the protein CASGFSGITETQYF. This chain links TRBV12-5 with TRBJ2-5, with D maybe TRBD1 (5 bases). Looked up from germline, CDR1 is LGHNT and CDR2 is FRNRAP. Trimming removed 3 bases from V and 4 bases from J, with 12 bases in between. The CDR3 totals 14 residues. Looking up the rest from reference TRBV12-5 and TRBJ2-5 gives the full variable domain: DARVTQTPRHKVTEMGQEVTMRCQPILGHNTVFWYRQTMMQGLELLAYFRNRAPLDDSGMPKDRFSAEMPDATLATLKIQPSEPRDSAVYFCASGFSGITETQYFGPGTRLLVL.

The rearrangement links TRBV7-8 to TRBJ2-1, with D tentatively TRBD1 (6 bases). Germline values: CDR1 SGHVS, CDR2 FQNEAQ. The CDR3 loop spans 15 amino acids. The V and J ends lost 1 base and 2 bases respectively, with 9 bases between them. The CDR3 coding sequence is TGTGCCAGCAGCTTAGGGGGGCCCGCCTACAATGAGCAGTTCTTC. This codes for CASSLGGPAYNEQFF.

This clone was seen more than once but under ten times. As DNA, the CDR3 is TGTGCCAGCAGCTTCCTCAACACCGGGGAGCTGTTTTTT. Residues: CASSFLNTGELFF. The J gene is TRBJ2-2, the V gene TRBV7-2; no clear D. The CDR3 is 13 amino acids. Trimming removed 3 bases from V and 2 bases from J, with 4 bases in between. Germline lookup yields CDR1 SGHTA and CDR2 FQGNSA.

The rearrangement joins TRBV5-1 to TRBJ1-6; 7 bases match TRBD1. The CDR3 totals 17 residues. J was trimmed by 8 bases and V by 3 bases; bases with no gene match: 14. Per germline, CDR1 SGHRS and CDR2 YFSETQ. The CDR3 loop is CASSSIGTWTGDSPLHF. CDR3 DNA sequence: TGCGCCAGCAGCTCCATAGGAACGTGGACAGGCGATTCACCCCTCCACTTT.